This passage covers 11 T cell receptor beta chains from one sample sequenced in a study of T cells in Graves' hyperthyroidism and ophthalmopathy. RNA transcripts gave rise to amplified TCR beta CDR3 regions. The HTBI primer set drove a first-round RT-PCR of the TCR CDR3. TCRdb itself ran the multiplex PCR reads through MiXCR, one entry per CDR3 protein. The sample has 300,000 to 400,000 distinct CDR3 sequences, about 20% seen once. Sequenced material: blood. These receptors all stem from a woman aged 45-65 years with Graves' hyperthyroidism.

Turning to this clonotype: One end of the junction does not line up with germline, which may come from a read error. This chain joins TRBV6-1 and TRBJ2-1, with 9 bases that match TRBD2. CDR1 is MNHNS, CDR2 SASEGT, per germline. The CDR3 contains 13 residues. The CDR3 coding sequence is TGTGCCAGCAAACCTAGCGGGGACAATGAGCAGTCCTTC. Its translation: CASKPSGDNEQSF.

The CDR3 DNA sequence: TGCAGTGCTATTAAAGACAGGCAGGGGAATGAGCAGTTCTTC. It encodes CSAIKDRQGNEQFF. The V gene is TRBV20-1, the J gene TRBJ2-1; D is perhaps TRBD1 (6 bases). The CDR3 has 14 residues. Germline CDR1 is DFQATT and CDR2 is SNEGSKA (reference sequence). V gave up 4 bases and J gave up 7 bases, with 17 bases separating them.

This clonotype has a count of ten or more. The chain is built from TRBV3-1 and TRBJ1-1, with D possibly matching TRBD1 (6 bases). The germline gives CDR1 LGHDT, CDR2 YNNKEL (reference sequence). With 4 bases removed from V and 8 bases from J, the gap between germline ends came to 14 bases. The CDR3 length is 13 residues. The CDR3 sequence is CASSPGQGREAFF. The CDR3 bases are TGTGCCAGCAGCCCCGGGCAGGGGAGAGAAGCTTTCTTT.

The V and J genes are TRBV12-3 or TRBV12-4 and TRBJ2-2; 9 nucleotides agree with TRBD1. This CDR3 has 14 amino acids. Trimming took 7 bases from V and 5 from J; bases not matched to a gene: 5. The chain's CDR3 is CASTGGQGTGELFF. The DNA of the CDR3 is TGTGCCAGCACCGGAGGACAGGGGACCGGGGAGCTGTTTTTT.

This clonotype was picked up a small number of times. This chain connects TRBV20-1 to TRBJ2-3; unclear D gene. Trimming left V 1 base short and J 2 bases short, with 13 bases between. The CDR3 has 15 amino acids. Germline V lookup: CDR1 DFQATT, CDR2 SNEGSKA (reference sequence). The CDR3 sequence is CSARARRASTDTQYF. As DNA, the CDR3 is TGCAGTGCTAGAGCCCGGAGAGCCTCCACAGATACGCAGTATTTT.

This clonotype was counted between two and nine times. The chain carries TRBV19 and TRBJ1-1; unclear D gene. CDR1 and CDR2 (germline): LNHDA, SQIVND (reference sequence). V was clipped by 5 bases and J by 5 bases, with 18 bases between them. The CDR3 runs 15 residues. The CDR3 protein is CASSPEGLTGTEAFF. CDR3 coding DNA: TGTGCCAGTAGTCCAGAAGGCCTCACGGGGACTGAAGCTTTCTTT.

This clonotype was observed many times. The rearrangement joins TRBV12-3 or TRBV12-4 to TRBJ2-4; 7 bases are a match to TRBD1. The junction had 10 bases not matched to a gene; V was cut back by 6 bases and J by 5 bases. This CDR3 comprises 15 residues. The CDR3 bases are TGTGCCAGCAGCCCCCACAGGGGAAGGGAAAACATTCAGTACTTC. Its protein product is CASSPHRGRENIQYF.

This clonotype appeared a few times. CDR3 nucleotides: TGTGCCAGCTCACGGACTAGCGGGGTCGGGGAGCTGTTTTTT. Translation: CASSRTSGVGELFF. The gene calls are TRBV18 and TRBJ2-2; 12 bases are shared with TRBD2. The CDR3 extends over 14 amino acids. Trimming removed 4 bases from V and 7 bases from J; junction bases left unmatched: 1. Germline CDR1 and CDR2: KGHSH and LQKENI.

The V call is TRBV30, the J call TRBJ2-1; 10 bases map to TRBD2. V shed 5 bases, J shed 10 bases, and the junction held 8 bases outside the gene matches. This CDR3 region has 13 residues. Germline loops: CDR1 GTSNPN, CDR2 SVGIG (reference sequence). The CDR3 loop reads CAWSLAGVEEQFF. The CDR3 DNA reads TGTGCCTGGTCTCTAGCGGGAGTCGAAGAGCAGTTCTTC.

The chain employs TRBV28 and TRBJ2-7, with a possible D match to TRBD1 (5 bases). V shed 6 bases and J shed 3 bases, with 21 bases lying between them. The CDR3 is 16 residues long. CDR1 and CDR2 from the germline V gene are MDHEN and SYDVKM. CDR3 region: CASSTTDSSPLYEQYV. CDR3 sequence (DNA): TGTGCCAGCAGCACGACAGACAGTTCTCCACTCTACGAGCAGTACGTC.

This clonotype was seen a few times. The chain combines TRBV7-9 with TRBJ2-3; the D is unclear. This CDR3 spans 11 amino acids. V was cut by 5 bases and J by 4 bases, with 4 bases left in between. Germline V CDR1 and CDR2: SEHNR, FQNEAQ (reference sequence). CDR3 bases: TGTGCCAGCAGCGGGGCAGATACGCAGTATTTT. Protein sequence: CASSGADTQYF.